The subject of this entry is one T cell receptor (beta chain). Its antigen is unidentified. These data are taken from a study of human T cells and chemical hapten exposure. Study observations and caveats: Significantly greater numbers of large CDR3 similarity clusters came from expanded TCRs than from controls.

Using its own MiXCR run on the RACE reads, TCRdb lists one record per CDR3 protein. This table has roughly 180,000 distinct CDR3 sequences, 20% to 25% appearing once. Specified time point: patch test 1, 2 weeks after DPC sensitization. Documented treatment: therapeutic diphenylcyclopropenone sensitization with weekly scalp DPC. Germline CDR1 reads LNHNV; CDR2 reads YYDKDF (reference sequence). The CDR3 is 17 amino acids. Trimming pared 2 bases from V and 2 bases from J, leaving 15 bases between. This chain connects TRBV15 to TRBJ1-4; no firm D call. Material: whole blood, obtained in connection with sensitization to the hapten diphenylcyclopropenone (DPC). The clonotype originates from a woman aged 45 to 65 with alopecia areata. Some clones in this sample may be carry-over from other donors' samples. The CDR3 DNA reads TGTGCCACCAGCAGAACCTACCCGGGTCAGACTAATGAAAAACTGTTTTTT. Amino acids: CATSRTYPGQTNEKLFF. The complete variable domain, with remaining parts taken from reference TRBV15 and TRBJ1-4, reads DAMVIQNPRYQVTQFGKPVTLSCSQTLNHNVMYWYQQKSSQAPKLLFHYYDKDFNNEADTPDNFQSRRPNTSFCFLDIRSPGLGDTAMYLCATSRTYPGQTNEKLFFGSGTQLSVL.